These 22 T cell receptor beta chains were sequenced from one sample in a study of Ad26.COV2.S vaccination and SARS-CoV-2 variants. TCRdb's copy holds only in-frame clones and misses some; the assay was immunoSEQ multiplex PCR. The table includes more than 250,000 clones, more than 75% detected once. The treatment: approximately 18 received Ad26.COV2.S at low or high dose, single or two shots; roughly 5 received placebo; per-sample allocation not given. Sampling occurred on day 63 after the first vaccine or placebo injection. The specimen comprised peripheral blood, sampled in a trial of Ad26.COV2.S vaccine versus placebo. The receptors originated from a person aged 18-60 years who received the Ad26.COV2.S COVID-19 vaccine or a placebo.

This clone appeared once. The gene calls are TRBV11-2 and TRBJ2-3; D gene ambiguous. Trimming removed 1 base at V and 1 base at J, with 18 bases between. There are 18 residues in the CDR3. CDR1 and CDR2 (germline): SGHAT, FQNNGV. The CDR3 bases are TGTGCCAGCAGCTTAGGGGGTGGCGGAGCCTCCCGCACAGATACGCAGTATTTT. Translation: CASSLGGGGASRTDTQYF. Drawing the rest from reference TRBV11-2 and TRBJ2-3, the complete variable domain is EAGVAQSPRYKIIEKRQSVAFWCNPISGHATLYWYQQILGQGPKLLIQFQNNGVVDDSQLPKDRFSAERLKGVDSTLKIQPAKLEDSAVYLCASSLGGGGASRTDTQYFGPGTRLTVL.

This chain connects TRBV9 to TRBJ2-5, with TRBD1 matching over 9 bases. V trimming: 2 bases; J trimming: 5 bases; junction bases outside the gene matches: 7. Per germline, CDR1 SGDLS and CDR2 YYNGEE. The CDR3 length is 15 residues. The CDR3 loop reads CASSVLTGGWETQYF. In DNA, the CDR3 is TGTGCCAGCAGCGTCCTCACAGGGGGCTGGGAGACCCAGTACTTC.

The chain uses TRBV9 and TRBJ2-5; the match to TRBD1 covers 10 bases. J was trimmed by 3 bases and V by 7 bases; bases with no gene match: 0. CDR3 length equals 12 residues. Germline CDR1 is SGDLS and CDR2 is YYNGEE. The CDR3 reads CASGQGEETQYF. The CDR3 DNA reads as TGTGCCAGCGGACAGGGGGAAGAGACCCAGTACTTC.

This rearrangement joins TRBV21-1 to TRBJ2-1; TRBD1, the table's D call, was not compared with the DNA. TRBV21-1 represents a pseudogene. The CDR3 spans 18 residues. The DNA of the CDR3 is TGTGCCAGCAGCAAAGTGGAACAGGGTGTAAGCTCCTACAATGAGCAGTTCTTC. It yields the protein CASSKVEQGVSSYNEQFF.

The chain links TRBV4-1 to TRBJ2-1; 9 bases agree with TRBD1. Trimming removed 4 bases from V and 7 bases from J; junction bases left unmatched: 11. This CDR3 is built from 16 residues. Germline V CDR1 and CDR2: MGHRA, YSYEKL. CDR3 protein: CASSRAGQGLSNEQFF. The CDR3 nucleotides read TGCGCCAGCAGCCGAGCGGGACAGGGTCTAAGTAATGAGCAGTTCTTC.

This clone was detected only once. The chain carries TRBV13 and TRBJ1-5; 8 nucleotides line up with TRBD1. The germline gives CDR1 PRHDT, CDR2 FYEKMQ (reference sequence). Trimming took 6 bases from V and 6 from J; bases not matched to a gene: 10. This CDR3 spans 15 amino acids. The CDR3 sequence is CASSRPRQGTQPQHF. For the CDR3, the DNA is TGTGCCAGCAGTAGACCCCGACAGGGGACTCAGCCCCAGCATTTT.

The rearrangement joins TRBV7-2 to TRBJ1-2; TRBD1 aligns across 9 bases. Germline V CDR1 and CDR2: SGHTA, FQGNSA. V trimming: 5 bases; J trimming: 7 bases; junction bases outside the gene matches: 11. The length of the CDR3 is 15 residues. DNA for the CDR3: TGTGCCAGCAGCCCCCCCGGGACAGGGTTTGTTGGCTACACCTTC. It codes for CASSPPGTGFVGYTF.

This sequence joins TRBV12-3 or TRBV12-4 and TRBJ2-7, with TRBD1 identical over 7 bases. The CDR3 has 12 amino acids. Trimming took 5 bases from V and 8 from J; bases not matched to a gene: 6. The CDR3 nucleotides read TGTGCCAGCAGTCCCAGGGGGAGTCAGCAGTACTTC. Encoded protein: CASSPRGSQQYF.

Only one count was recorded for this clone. The CDR3 region is CASSTTTSMNTEAFF. CDR3 DNA sequence: TGTGCCAGCAGCACCACCACGTCAATGAACACTGAAGCTTTCTTT. The chain employs TRBV11-2 and TRBJ1-1; D call uncertain. Germline lookup yields CDR1 SGHAT and CDR2 FQNNGV. With 5 bases removed from V and 0 bases from J, the gap between germline ends came to 13 bases. The CDR3 spans 15 residues.

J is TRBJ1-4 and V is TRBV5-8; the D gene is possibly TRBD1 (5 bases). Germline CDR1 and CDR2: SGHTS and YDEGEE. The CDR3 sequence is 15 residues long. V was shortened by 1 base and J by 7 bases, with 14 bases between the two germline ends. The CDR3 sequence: CASSLWGSGGEKLFF. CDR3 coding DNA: TGTGCCAGCAGCTTGTGGGGATCCGGGGGTGAAAAACTGTTTTTT.

The CDR3 DNA sequence: TGTGCCAGCAGCCACGGACCGAGCTACGAGCAGTACTTC. Translation gives CASSHGPSYEQYF. This rearrangement joins TRBV3-1 (or the pseudogene TRBV3-2) to TRBJ2-7; D is ambiguous. This CDR3 has 13 residues. Trimming removed 3 bases from V and 3 bases from J, with 9 bases in between. In germline, CDR1 is LGHDT, CDR2 YNNKEL (reference sequence).

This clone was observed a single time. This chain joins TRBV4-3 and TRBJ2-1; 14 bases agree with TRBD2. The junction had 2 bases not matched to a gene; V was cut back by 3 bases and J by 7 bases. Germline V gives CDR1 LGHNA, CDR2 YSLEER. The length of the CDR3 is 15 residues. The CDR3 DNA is TGCGCCAGCAGCCAGACTAGCGGGGGGGGTAATGAGCAGTTCTTC. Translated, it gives CASSQTSGGGNEQFF.

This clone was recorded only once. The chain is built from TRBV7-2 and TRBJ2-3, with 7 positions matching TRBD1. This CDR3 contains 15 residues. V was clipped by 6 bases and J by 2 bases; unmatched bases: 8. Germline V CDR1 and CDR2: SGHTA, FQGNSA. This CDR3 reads CASRVGQVITDTQYF. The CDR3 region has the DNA TGTGCCAGCAGGGTAGGACAGGTCATCACAGATACGCAGTATTTT.

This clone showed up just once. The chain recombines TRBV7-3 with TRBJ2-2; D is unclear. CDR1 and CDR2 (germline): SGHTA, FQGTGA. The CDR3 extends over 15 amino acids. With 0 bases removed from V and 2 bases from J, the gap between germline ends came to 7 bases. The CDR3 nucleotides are TGTGCCAGCAGCTTAACAGGAGCTAACACCGGGGAGCTGTTTTTT. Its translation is CASSLTGANTGELFF.

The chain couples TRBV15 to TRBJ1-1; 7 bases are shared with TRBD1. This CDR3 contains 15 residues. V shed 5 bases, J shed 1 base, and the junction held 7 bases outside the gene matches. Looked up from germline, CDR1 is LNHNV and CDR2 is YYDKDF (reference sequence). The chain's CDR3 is CATSAPGTANTEAFF. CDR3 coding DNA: TGTGCCACCAGCGCACCCGGGACAGCGAACACTGAAGCTTTCTTT.

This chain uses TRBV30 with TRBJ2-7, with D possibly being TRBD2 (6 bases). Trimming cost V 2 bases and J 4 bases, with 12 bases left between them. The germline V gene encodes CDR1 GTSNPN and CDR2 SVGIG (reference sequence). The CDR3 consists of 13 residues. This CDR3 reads CAWSPGTGYEQYF. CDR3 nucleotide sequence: TGTGCCTGGAGTCCGGGGACTGGGTACGAGCAGTACTTC.

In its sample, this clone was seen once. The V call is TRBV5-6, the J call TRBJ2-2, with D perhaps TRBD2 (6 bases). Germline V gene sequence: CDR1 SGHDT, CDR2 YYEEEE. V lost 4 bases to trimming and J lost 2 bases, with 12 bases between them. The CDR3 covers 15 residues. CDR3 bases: TGTGCCAGCAGCCCGATGGGGGGAAACACCGGGGAGCTGTTTTTT. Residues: CASSPMGGNTGELFF.

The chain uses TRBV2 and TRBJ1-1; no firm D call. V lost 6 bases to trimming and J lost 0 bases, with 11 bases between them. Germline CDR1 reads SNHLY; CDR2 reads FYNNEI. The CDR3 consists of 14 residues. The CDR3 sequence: CASRRTTMNTEAFF. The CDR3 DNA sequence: TGTGCCAGCAGACGAACAACTATGAACACTGAAGCTTTCTTT. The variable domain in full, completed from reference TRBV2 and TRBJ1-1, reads EPEVTQTPSHQVTQMGQEVILRCVPISNHLYFYWYRQILGQKVEFLVSFYNNEISEKSEIFDDQFSVERPDGSNFTLKIRSTKLEDSAMYFCASRRTTMNTEAFFGQGTRLTVV.

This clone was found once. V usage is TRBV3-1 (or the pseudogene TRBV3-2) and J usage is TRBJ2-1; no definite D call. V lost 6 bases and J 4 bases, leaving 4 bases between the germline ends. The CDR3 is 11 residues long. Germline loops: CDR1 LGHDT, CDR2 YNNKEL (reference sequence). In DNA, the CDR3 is TGTGCCAGCAGATTATACAATGAGCAGTTCTTC. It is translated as CASRLYNEQFF.

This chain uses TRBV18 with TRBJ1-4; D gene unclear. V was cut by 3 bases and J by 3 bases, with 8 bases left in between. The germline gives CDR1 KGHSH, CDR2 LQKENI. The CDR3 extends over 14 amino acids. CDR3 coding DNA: TGTGCCAGCTCACCCGACCTAGCTAATGAAAAACTGTTTTTT. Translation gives CASSPDLANEKLFF.

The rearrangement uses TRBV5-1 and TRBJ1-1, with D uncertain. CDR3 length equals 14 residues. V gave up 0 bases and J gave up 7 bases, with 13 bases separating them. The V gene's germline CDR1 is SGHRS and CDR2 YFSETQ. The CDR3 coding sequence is TGCGCCAGCAGCTTGGAGGGCCGGCAAGGTGAAGCTTTCTTT. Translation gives CASSLEGRQGEAFF.

CDR3 region: CASSINTGSNQPQHF. The CDR3 DNA follows: TGTGCCAGCAGCATTAATACAGGGTCCAATCAGCCCCAGCATTTT. The chain employs TRBV6-5 and TRBJ1-5; maybe TRBD1 (6 bases). Germline values: CDR1 MNHEY, CDR2 SVGAGI. CDR3 size: 15 residues. Trimming shortened V by 6 bases and J by 3 bases, and 15 bases separated the two germline ends.